These T cell receptor beta chains were read from a single sample in a study of blood T cells in healthy people across ages. TCRdb reprocessed the 5' RACE reads via MiXCR and lists one record per CDR3 protein. The sample carries fewer than 2,000,000 distinct CDR3 sequences, roughly two fifths recorded once. The sequenced sample was blood. The receptors were gathered from a human donor in good health. CDR3s include the opening cysteine and the closing phenylalanine or tryptophan.

>TRBV6-5|15|TRBJ1-2
CASSRTDKSNYGYTF
>TRBV9|19|TRBJ2-2
CASSVGFMAGYHDTGELFF
>TRBV9|13|TRBJ1-2
CASSVQQGRGYTF
>TRBV29-1|15|TRBJ1-2
CSVDRPRDSSYGYTF
>TRBV9|15|TRBJ1-1
CASSDSGEGNAEAFF
>TRBV7-2|16|-
CASSLGPGLAGYEQYF
>TRBV5-1|14|TRBJ2-7
CASSRDREPYEQYF
>TRBV6-5|16|TRBJ1-6
CASSSPGQAPYSPLHF
>TRBV4-1|15|TRBJ1-5
CASSQPGQGSLSQHF
>TRBV7-2|14|TRBJ1-1
CASGSQGMNTEAFF
>TRBV6-5|16|TRBJ1-2
CASSYREQGGGYGYTF